The 15 T cell receptor beta chains in this list originate from one sample, sequenced in a study of tumor and adjacent non-tumor tissue in lung cancer. Three rounds of nested PCR, following a modified ARM-PCR protocol, produced the TCRbeta library. TCRdb redid the calling of the multiplex PCR reads with MiXCR, one entry per CDR3 protein. The data hold 60,000 to 80,000 distinct CDR3 sequences, with around two thirds observed a single time. No cell sorting was done before RNA was extracted from the tissue. More than 3 cm separated this lung sample from the edge of the tumor. Sequences were obtained from distant non-tumor lung tissue. These TCRs come from a woman aged 50 to 60 with non-small cell lung cancer.

This clonotype was found many times. In DNA form, the CDR3 reads TGTGCCAGCAGCGGACAGGGGTTCACTGAAGCTTTCTTT. Protein: CASSGQGFTEAFF. The chain joins TRBV6-1 to TRBJ1-1; 9 bases map to TRBD1. The germline V gene has CDR1 MNHNS and CDR2 SASEGT. Germline trimming cut 6 bases from V and 4 bases from J; bases unmatched to any gene: 3. The CDR3 extends over 13 amino acids.

With respect to this clonotype: The junction differs from germline at one of its ends, possibly a read error. V and J are TRBV10-3 and TRBJ2-2, with a possible D match to TRBD2 (5 bases). CDR3 size: 12 residues. Germline loops: CDR1 ENHRY, CDR2 SYGVKD. The CDR3 spells CAIGRSAGELFF. As DNA, the CDR3 is TGTGCCATCGGCCGTTCCGCCGGGGAGCTATTTTTT.

In regard to this clonotype: One end of the junction is discordant with germline, which a read error may explain. The chain combines TRBV11-2 with TRBJ1-2; no definite D call. Germline CDR1 and CDR2: SGHAT and FQNNGV. The CDR3 is 15 amino acids. Here the CDR3 DNA reads TGTGCCAGCAGCGCGGACGAGGCTCCTAACTATGGCTACATCTTC. This sequence encodes CASSADEAPNYGYIF.

Remarks on this clonotype: Just one base apart from a much larger clone, this may be a read error. The chain couples TRBV6-1 to TRBJ2-1; 7 bases match TRBD2. The CDR3 runs to 18 residues. Germline loops: CDR1 MNHNS, CDR2 SASEGT. In DNA, the CDR3 is TGTGCCAGCAGTTCCGGAGTGGGAGGTACTAGCGACTACAAAGAGCAGTTCTTC. It encodes CASSSGVGGTSDYKEQFF.

Points on this clonotype: At one end the junction does not follow the germline gene, possibly because of a read error. V gene TRBV6-5 combines with J gene TRBJ2-1; a weak D match, TRBD2 (7 bases). In germline, CDR1 is MNHEY, CDR2 SVGAGI. CDR3 length: 13 residues. The chain's CDR3 is CANSYSGGDELFF. DNA for the CDR3: TGTGCCAACAGTTACTCGGGGGGCGATGAGCTGTTCTTC.

Details on this clonotype: One end of the junction varies from germline; a read error may be responsible. The chain joins TRBV13 to TRBJ1-4, with D possibly TRBD1 on 5 matching bases. The germline V gene encodes CDR1 PRHDT and CDR2 FYEKMQ (reference sequence). The CDR3 runs 14 residues. The CDR3 is CASSSGVGDENLFF. CDR3 nucleotides: TGTGCCAGCAGCTCCGGGGTAGGGGATGAAAATCTGTTTTTT.

Comment on this clonotype: A much larger clone differs from this one at a single base, so this may be a read error. This sequence joins TRBV4-3 and TRBJ2-3; 7 bases fit TRBD2. Germline CDR1 and CDR2: LGHNA and YSLEER. V shed 0 bases, J shed 8 bases, and the junction held 11 bases outside the gene matches. The CDR3 totals 16 residues. Here the CDR3 DNA reads TGCGCCAGCAGCCAAGATACAGCGGGATGGGACGGTACGCAGTATTTT. Translating gives CASSQDTAGWDGTQYF.

As regards this clonotype: Because it lacks the conserved phenylalanine or tryptophan at the end, this CDR3 is likely a read error. It is unclear where the CDR3 begins or ends on the DNA, so no DNA is shown, and the CDR3 is as TCRdb lists it. V and J are TRBV11-1 and TRBJ2-3. The CDR3 spans 14 residues, counting both ends. Germline CDR1 and CDR2: SGHAT and FQDESV (reference sequence). CDR3 sequence reads: CASSIATRADTHYL.

The rearrangement joins TRBV20-1 to TRBJ2-4, with 9 bases lining up with TRBD2. The CDR3 sequence is 14 residues long. Trimming took 6 bases from V and 12 from J; bases not matched to a gene: 15. Germline CDR1 and CDR2: DFQATT and SNEGSKA (reference sequence). CDR3 region: CSARTSESEDTQYF. CDR3 in DNA: TGCAGTGCCCGGACTAGCGAGAGCGAAGACACTCAGTACTTC.

V usage is TRBV11-2 and J usage is TRBJ2-2; D tentatively fits TRBD1 or TRBD2 (5 bases each). V lost 11 bases and J 4 bases, leaving 26 bases between the germline ends. CDR1 SGHAT and CDR2 FQNNGV come from the germline V gene. CDR3 length equals 17 residues. The CDR3 DNA sequence: TGTGCCTGTAGCTTTGGGGGTAGCACAATTTCCACCGGGGAGCTGTTTTTT. Protein product: CACSFGGSTISTGELFF.

This clonotype was counted many times. CDR3 nucleotide sequence: TGTGCCAGCAGTCACCTTTTGAGGGATACGCAGTATTTT. This translates into CASSHLLRDTQYF. The rearrangement joins TRBV6-1 to TRBJ2-3, with D uncertain. This CDR3 is 13 amino acids long. The germline V and J ends were trimmed by 5 bases and 6 bases, with 12 bases remaining between them. Germline CDR1 MNHNS, CDR2 SASEGT.

Points on this clonotype: This likely comes from a read error, as the CDR3 has no conserved phenylalanine or tryptophan at its end. J is TRBJ1-3 and V is TRBV29-1; D ambiguous. The CDR3 length is 13 residues. Germline lookup yields CDR1 SQVTM and CDR2 ANQGSEA. For the CDR3, the DNA is TGCGGTGTCTGGACTGACTCTGGAAACACCATATATCTT. Its translation is CGVWTDSGNTIYL.

This clonotype has a single count. Its ends do not fully match the called genes, so a read error is possible. The CDR3, as DNA: TGCAGTGCTAGAGATGGGCACGGGATAGTGGAGACCCTGTACTTC. This codes for CSARDGHGIVETLYF. The chain is built from TRBV20-1 and TRBJ2-5; D might be TRBD2 (5 bases). This CDR3 is built from 15 residues. The germline gives CDR1 DFQATT, CDR2 SNEGSKA (reference sequence).

As for this clonotype: An end of the junction does not agree with germline; a read error may underlie this. J is TRBJ2-1 and V is TRBV20-1; perhaps TRBD2 as D (5 bases). Germline loops: CDR1 DFQATT, CDR2 SNEGSKA (reference sequence). This CDR3 comprises 14 residues. DNA of the CDR3: TGCAGTGCTAGCGGGATGGCCTCCTATAATGAACAGTTCTTC. Residues: CSASGMASYNEQFF.

Remarks on this clonotype: A read error may produce the germline difference seen at one junction end. This CDR3 is CTSSSRATDTQYF. The CDR3 DNA follows: TGTACCAGCAGCAGCAGGGCTACAGATACGCAGTATTTT. This sequence joins TRBV11-3 and TRBJ2-3; D may be TRBD1 (5 bases). Germline lookup yields CDR1 SGHNT and CDR2 YENEEA. The CDR3 contains 13 residues.